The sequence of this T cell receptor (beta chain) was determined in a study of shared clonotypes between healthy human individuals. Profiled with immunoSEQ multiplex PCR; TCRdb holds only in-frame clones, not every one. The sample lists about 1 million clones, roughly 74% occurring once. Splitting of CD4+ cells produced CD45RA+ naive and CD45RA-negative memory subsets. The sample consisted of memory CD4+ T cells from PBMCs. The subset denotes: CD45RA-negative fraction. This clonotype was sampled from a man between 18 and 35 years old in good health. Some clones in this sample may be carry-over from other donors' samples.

The CDR3 DNA reads TGTGCCAGCAGCCATCGCGGACTAGCGGGAGGGGATGAGCAGTTCTTC. Translated: CASSHRGLAGGDEQFF. The chain carries TRBV4-2 and TRBJ2-1, with 15 bases identical to TRBD2. V was pared by 3 bases and J by 8 bases, with 5 bases of the junction left unmatched. Germline values: CDR1 LGHNA, CDR2 YNFKEQ. The CDR3 is 16 residues long.